This T cell receptor beta chain was sequenced for a study of human thymus T cells. Deletions cut 4 bases from V and 1 base from J, with 25 bases between. CDR1 and CDR2 from the germline V gene are SGHRS and YFSETQ. This CDR3 region has 19 residues. Assay used: immunoSEQ multiplex PCR; TCRdb lists only in-frame clones, some missing. The repertoire includes around 70,000 clones, 95% of them detected once, and 0.03% to 0.035% sits in the top ten. The study used thymus tissue resected during corrective heart surgery. The receptor was derived from a girl under three years old with a congenital heart defect but otherwise immunologically healthy. This sequence joins TRBV5-1 and TRBJ2-3, with D maybe TRBD1 (6 bases). Sequenced: thymus tissue. As DNA, the CDR3 is TGCGCCAGCAGCCAACCCACAGGGAGACCTACTCTGGGCACAGATACGCAGTATTTT. This translates into CASSQPTGRPTLGTDTQYF.